This entry concerns a single T cell receptor (beta chain). Its antigen is not known. The related graft donor's blood sample was taken on the day of bone marrow donation. This record comes from a study of T cells after posttransplantation cyclophosphamide. Findings and caveats of the study: Recipient CMV seropositivity and CMV reactivation strongly tracked TRB clonality. Tissue-infiltrating T cells from skin or gut overlapped little with blood T cells. Later post-transplant blood repertoires were often dominated by donor CD8+ memory clones.

The CDR3 runs 14 residues. V lost 5 bases, J lost 6 bases, and 8 bases stayed unmatched. Germline CDR1 SGHAT, CDR2 FQNNGV. Sequencing used immunoSEQ multiplex PCR; TCRdb keeps in-frame clones, though not all of them. The profile shows around 30,000 clones, just over 85% of them singletons. The TCR sequence derives from a man between 50 and 59 years old. This chain joins TRBV11-2 and TRBJ1-1; TRBD1 matches 8 bases. Sequencing was carried out using PBMCs. CDR3: CASSGQGRLAEAFF. The CDR3 DNA is TGTGCCAGCAGCGGACAGGGTAGACTCGCTGAAGCTTTCTTT. Together with reference TRBV11-2 and TRBJ1-1, the CDR3 gives the full variable domain: EAGVAQSPRYKIIEKRQSVAFWCNPISGHATLYWYQQILGQGPKLLIQFQNNGVVDDSQLPKDRFSAERLKGVDSTLKIQPAKLEDSAVYLCASSGQGRLAEAFFGQGTRLTVV.